This entry lists 27 T cell receptor beta chains sequenced from one sample in a study of blood T cell repertoires in COVID-19. Clones were sequenced by immunoSEQ multiplex PCR, and TCRdb holds only the in-frame ones, with some missing. Of about 240,000 clones listed, around 86% are singletons. Sequencing input: peripheral blood. Receptors were obtained from a man older than 75 with acute or convalescent COVID-19.

The chain joins TRBV3-1 (or the pseudogene TRBV3-2) to TRBJ1-3, with TRBD1 as a possible D gene (5 bases). The V end was cut by 1 base, the J end by 2 bases, with 6 bases between. The length of the CDR3 is 14 residues. Germline assignment: CDR1 LGHDT and CDR2 YNNKEL (reference sequence). In DNA, the CDR3 is TGTGCCAGCAGCCAAGCGACAGCTGGAAACACCATATATTTT. It codes for CASSQATAGNTIYF.

This clone was detected once. The chain is built from TRBV5-6 and TRBJ2-5; 15 nucleotides match TRBD2. This CDR3 has 18 amino acids. V shed 4 bases, J shed 2 bases, and the junction held 9 bases outside the gene matches. The germline CDR1 and CDR2 sequences are SGHDT and YYEEEE. The DNA of the CDR3 is TGTGCCAGCAGCCCAAGGACTAGCGGGAGGGCGTTACAAGAGACCCAGTACTTC. Its protein product is CASSPRTSGRALQETQYF.

The V and J genes are TRBV9 and TRBJ1-6, with D maybe TRBD1 (5 bases). Deletions cut 5 bases from V and 5 bases from J, with 11 bases between. The CDR3 sequence is 14 residues long. Per germline, CDR1 SGDLS and CDR2 YYNGEE. CDR3 sequence: CASREGNDNSPLHF. The CDR3 nucleotides read TGTGCCAGCAGGGAGGGGAACGATAATTCACCCCTCCACTTT.

The chain has TRBV11-3 and TRBJ2-1, with 11 bases aligning to TRBD1. The CDR3 is made up of 16 amino acids. Unmatched junction bases numbered 5, after V lost 4 bases and J lost 3 bases. The V gene's germline CDR1 is SGHNT and CDR2 YENEEA. For the CDR3, the DNA is TGTGCCAGCAGCTCGTGGGGACAGGGGGGCTACAATGAGCAGTTCTTC. This encodes CASSSWGQGGYNEQFF.

V gene TRBV27 combines with J gene TRBJ2-6; TRBD1 matches 10 bases. The CDR3 extends over 16 amino acids. Germline V CDR1 and CDR2: MNHEY, SMNVEV (reference sequence). V was clipped by 3 bases and J by 4 bases; unmatched bases: 3. The CDR3 spells CASSFGTGAGANVLTF. The CDR3 nucleotides read TGTGCCAGCAGTTTTGGGACAGGGGCCGGGGCCAACGTCCTGACTTTC. The full variable domain, completed using reference TRBV27 and TRBJ2-6, is EAQVTQNPRYLITVTGKKLTVTCSQNMNHEYMSWYRQDPGLGLRQIYYSMNVEVTDKGDVPEGYKVSRKEKRNFPLILESPSPNQTSLYFCASSFGTGAGANVLTFGAGSRLTVL.

The chain couples TRBV28 to TRBJ2-1; 12 bases line up with TRBD1. The V and J ends lost 1 base and 7 bases, in that order; junction bases with no gene match: 5. CDR1 is MDHEN and CDR2 is SYDVKM in the germline V gene. This CDR3 is 16 amino acids long. CDR3 loop: CASSLFGTGGMNEQFF. CDR3 nucleotide sequence: TGTGCCAGCAGTTTATTCGGGACAGGGGGCATGAATGAGCAGTTCTTC. The variable domain in full, completed from reference TRBV28 and TRBJ2-1, reads DVKVTQSSRYLVKRTGEKVFLECVQDMDHENMFWYRQDPGLGLRLIYFSYDVKMKEKGDIPEGYSVSREKKERFSLILESASTNQTSMYLCASSLFGTGGMNEQFFGPGTRLTVL.

The chain is built from TRBV4-1 and TRBJ1-2, with 8 bases that match TRBD1. This CDR3 contains 15 residues. With 5 bases clipped from V and 7 bases from J, the junction kept 12 bases outside the gene matches. From germline, CDR1 is MGHRA and CDR2 YSYEKL. The CDR3 protein is CASSSQGQALFGYTF. In nucleotides, the CDR3 is TGCGCCAGCAGCTCCCAGGGACAGGCTTTATTTGGCTACACCTTC.

The sample holds a few counts of this clone. The chain recombines TRBV15 with TRBJ1-3; D is unresolved. This CDR3 has 15 amino acids. The germline CDR1 and CDR2 sequences are LNHNV and YYDKDF (reference sequence). V gave up 5 bases and J gave up 4 bases, with 15 bases separating them. The CDR3 sequence is CATSQPFGIGNTIYF. For the CDR3, the DNA is TGTGCCACCAGCCAGCCTTTCGGGATAGGAAACACCATATATTTT.

The chain has TRBV3-1 (or the pseudogene TRBV3-2) and TRBJ2-4; 8 bases fit TRBD2. The trim removed 1 base at V and 2 bases at J, leaving 7 bases unmatched. The CDR3 has 17 residues. Germline V gives CDR1 LGHDT, CDR2 YNNKEL (reference sequence). In DNA, the CDR3 is TGTGCCAGCAGCCAAGCGGGGGGGAGGCTGTCCAAAAACATTCAGTACTTC. Protein sequence: CASSQAGGRLSKNIQYF.

The V call is TRBV19, the J call TRBJ2-7; TRBD2 matches at 7 bases. The CDR3 has 14 residues. Germline V CDR1 and CDR2: LNHDA, SQIVND (reference sequence). V shed 4 bases, J shed 4 bases, and the junction held 7 bases outside the gene matches. The CDR3 here is CASSRQRGSYEQYF. CDR3 bases: TGTGCCAGTAGTAGGCAGCGGGGTTCTTACGAGCAGTACTTC.

Regarding this clone: One junction end does not reproduce the germline sequence, and a read error may be involved. The V and J genes are TRBV6-1 and TRBJ1-1, with TRBD1 matching 7 bases. CDR3 length: 14 residues. Germline V lookup: CDR1 MNHNS, CDR2 SASEGT. CDR3 DNA: TGTGCCAGCAGGGAAGACAGGGTGAACACTGAAGCTTTCTTT. Translating gives CASREDRVNTEAFF.

This chain joins TRBV2 and TRBJ2-7; D is possibly TRBD2 (6 bases). The germline V gene encodes CDR1 SNHLY and CDR2 FYNNEI. This CDR3 has 15 residues. Trimming shortened V by 1 base and J by 5 bases, and 15 bases separated the two germline ends. The CDR3 DNA sequence: TGTGCCAGCAGTGAAGATGGTGGCGGAGGGAACGAGCAGTACTTC. This sequence encodes CASSEDGGGGNEQYF.

The chain employs TRBV28 and TRBJ1-5, with no clear D. Per germline, CDR1 MDHEN and CDR2 SYDVKM. The length of the CDR3 is 16 residues. Between the trimmed V and J ends, which lost 2 bases and 2 bases, there was a span of 13 bases. The CDR3 here is CASSLGGGWGNQPQHF. The DNA of the CDR3 is TGTGCCAGCAGTTTAGGAGGAGGGTGGGGCAATCAGCCCCAGCATTTT.

The V call is TRBV27, the J call TRBJ2-7; D is undetermined. Germline lookup yields CDR1 MNHEY and CDR2 SMNVEV (reference sequence). This CDR3 region has 14 residues. V was clipped by 2 bases and J by 0 bases, with 8 bases between them. This CDR3 is CASSLARSSYEQYF. The CDR3 DNA follows: TGTGCCAGCAGTTTAGCCAGGTCCTCCTACGAGCAGTACTTC.

The rearrangement links TRBV4-1 to TRBJ2-7; the match to TRBD2 covers 10 bases. Germline CDR1 reads MGHRA; CDR2 reads YSYEKL. The CDR3 consists of 16 residues. Germline trimming cut 0 bases from V and 2 bases from J; bases unmatched to any gene: 4. The CDR3 loop reads CASSQDRSGGTYEQYF. CDR3 nucleotide sequence: TGCGCCAGCAGCCAAGATCGTAGCGGGGGGACCTACGAGCAGTACTTC.

V is TRBV6-5 and J is TRBJ2-2; a possible D gene is TRBD2 (5 bases). This CDR3 comprises 15 residues. Germline CDR1 and CDR2: MNHEY and SVGAGI. Trimming removed 5 bases from V and 1 base from J, with 11 bases in between. CDR3 in amino acids: CASSIRRGNTGELFF. The CDR3 region has the DNA TGTGCCAGCAGTATCCGCCGGGGGAACACCGGGGAGCTGTTTTTT.

This chain joins TRBV7-9 and TRBJ1-3, with D possibly being TRBD1 (5 bases). Between the trimmed V and J ends, which lost 5 bases and 4 bases, there was a span of 12 bases. Germline V lookup: CDR1 SEHNR, CDR2 FQNEAQ (reference sequence). This CDR3 contains 14 residues. The CDR3 DNA reads as TGTGCCAGCAGCGACGGGACTTACGGAAACACCATATATTTT. This encodes CASSDGTYGNTIYF. Full variable domain (missing parts from reference TRBV7-9 and TRBJ1-3): DTGVSQNPRHKITKRGQNVTFRCDPISEHNRLYWYRQTLGQGPEFLTYFQNEAQLEKSRLLSDRFSAERPKGSFSTLEIQRTEQGDSAMYLCASSDGTYGNTIYFGEGSWLTVV.

The count of this clone is one. The chain carries TRBV15 and TRBJ1-4; D gene uncertain. V was clipped by 1 base and J by 0 bases, with 9 bases between them. Germline assignment: CDR1 LNHNV and CDR2 YYDKDF (reference sequence). The CDR3 is made up of 16 amino acids. This CDR3 is CATSRGRGATNEKLFF. The CDR3 DNA sequence: TGTGCCACCAGCAGAGGTAGAGGCGCAACTAATGAAAAACTGTTTTTT. Complete variable domain (other parts from reference TRBV15 and TRBJ1-4): DAMVIQNPRYQVTQFGKPVTLSCSQTLNHNVMYWYQQKSSQAPKLLFHYYDKDFNNEADTPDNFQSRRPNTSFCFLDIRSPGLGDTAMYLCATSRGRGATNEKLFFGSGTQLSVL.

The V call is TRBV18, the J call TRBJ1-2, with D perhaps matching TRBD1 (5 bases). Looked up from germline, CDR1 is KGHSH and CDR2 is LQKENI. V lost 0 bases to trimming and J lost 4 bases, with 12 bases between them. The CDR3 runs 15 residues. The CDR3 DNA sequence: TGTGCCAGCTCACCACCGGGGGGGAATGGCTATGGCTACACCTTC. Amino acids: CASSPPGGNGYGYTF.

J is TRBJ1-5 and V is TRBV7-9; 8 nucleotides align to TRBD1. Germline V gene data show CDR1 as SEHNR and CDR2 as FQNEAQ (reference sequence). V gave up 5 bases and J gave up 5 bases; unmatched junction bases: 5. This CDR3 has 14 residues. The CDR3 loop reads CASSPDRGDQPQHF. DNA for the CDR3: TGTGCCAGCAGCCCAGACAGGGGAGATCAGCCCCAGCATTTT.

The gene calls are TRBV28 and TRBJ2-7; no reliable D call. Germline CDR1 and CDR2: MDHEN and SYDVKM. The CDR3 has 13 amino acids. Trimming took 4 bases from V and 0 from J, leaving 7 bases between them. The CDR3 coding sequence is TGTGCCAGCAGTTCAGGTGTCTCCTACGAGCAGTACTTC. Its protein product is CASSSGVSYEQYF.

This clone has just a few counts. The chain employs TRBV28 and TRBJ1-6; the D gene is possibly TRBD1 (6 bases). Germline CDR1 is MDHEN and CDR2 is SYDVKM. The CDR3 covers 15 residues. Trimming removed 7 bases at V and 0 bases at J, with 10 bases between. The CDR3 sequence is CASTQGSSYNSPLHF. The CDR3 DNA follows: TGTGCCAGCACCCAGGGGAGCTCCTATAATTCACCCCTCCACTTT.

The chain is built from TRBV5-6 and TRBJ2-5; possible D gene TRBD1, 6 bases. The V end was cut by 9 bases, the J end by 3 bases, with 15 bases between. This CDR3 is built from 13 residues. From germline, CDR1 is SGHDT and CDR2 YYEEEE. The CDR3: CATKQGSEETQYF. CDR3 in DNA: TGTGCCACAAAACAGGGATCGGAAGAGACCCAGTACTTC.

This clone showed up just a few times. The V gene is TRBV29-1, the J gene TRBJ1-1; a possible D gene is TRBD1 (5 bases). The CDR3 consists of 13 residues. The ends were cut back, 7 bases at V and 3 bases at J, with 15 bases in the middle. Germline V CDR1 and CDR2: SQVTM, ANQGSEA. For the CDR3, the DNA is TGCAGCGCCCCCTCGGGGGGACACACTGAAGCTTTCTTT. It yields the protein CSAPSGGHTEAFF.

J is TRBJ1-2 and V is TRBV19, with 8 bases lining up with TRBD1. The length of the CDR3 is 14 residues. With 4 bases clipped from V and 8 bases from J, the junction kept 9 bases outside the gene matches. Per the germline V gene, CDR1 is LNHDA and CDR2 is SQIVND (reference sequence). CDR3 in amino acids: CASSKAGGAKGYTF. Here the CDR3 DNA reads TGTGCCAGTAGTAAGGCAGGGGGCGCGAAAGGCTACACCTTC.

The V and J genes are TRBV9 and TRBJ2-3; TRBD1 is a possible D gene (6 bases). The CDR3 has 16 residues. Germline V gene data show CDR1 as SGDLS and CDR2 as YYNGEE. V dropped 1 base and J dropped 5 bases, with 17 bases sitting between them. In DNA, the CDR3 is TGTGCCAGCAGCGTACAATCGGGGCTCAGGGGAGATACGCAGTATTTT. This sequence encodes CASSVQSGLRGDTQYF.

The sample holds one count of this clone. This chain links TRBV10-1 with TRBJ2-7, with D perhaps matching TRBD2 (6 bases). The germline V gene encodes CDR1 WNHNN and CDR2 SYGVQD (reference sequence). The V end lost 10 bases, the J end lost 2 bases, and 12 bases lay between the germline ends. This CDR3 is built from 12 residues. This CDR3 is CATGTHPYEQYF. The CDR3 DNA reads as TGCGCCACAGGGACTCATCCCTACGAGCAGTACTTC.